These T cell receptor beta chains were read from a single sample in a study of blood T cell repertoires in COVID-19. Profiling relied on immunoSEQ multiplex PCR, and the TCRdb table lists in-frame clones only, not all of them. The sample records around 370,000 clones, approximately 90% being singletons. The sequencing sample was made of peripheral blood. The receptor source for this set is a woman between 18 and 29 years old who had recovered from COVID-19. The CDR3 runs from the conserved cysteine through the conserved F or W. D genes are given only for firm matches. Expanded clones are given a class, and other clones once, few, many or no size at all.

D gene | J gene | V gene | clone size | CDR3 protein | CDR3 DNA
. | TRBJ1-4 | TRBV3-1/TRBV3-2 | . | CASSQPPGPDEKLFF | TGTGCCAGCAGCCAACCACCAGGGCCTGATGAAAAACTGTTTTTT
. | TRBJ1-1 | TRBV10-3 | . | CAISERDKNTEAFF | TGTGCCATCAGTGAACGCGACAAGAACACTGAAGCTTTCTTT
TRBD1 | TRBJ2-2 | TRBV7-2 | . | CASSAGQGGELFF | TGTGCCAGCAGCGCCGGACAGGGCGGGGAGCTGTTTTTT
TRBD2 | TRBJ2-2 | TRBV7-6 | . | CASSSLAGVDTGELFF | TGTGCCAGCAGCTCCCTAGCGGGAGTCGACACCGGGGAGCTGTTTTTT
. | TRBJ1-1 | TRBV6-5 | once | CASYFTGRITEAFF | TGTGCCAGCTATTTTACAGGGAGAATCACTGAAGCTTTCTTT
TRBD1 | TRBJ2-1 | TRBV5-4 | . | CASRGGQGQQRVHSYNEQFF | TGTGCCAGCAGGGGAGGACAGGGACAACAGCGGGTCCACTCCTACAATGAGCAGTTCTTC
TRBD1 | TRBJ2-1 | TRBV12-5 | . | CASGTADRTLVF | TGTGCTAGTGGTACTGCGGACAGGACCTTGGTCTTC
TRBD1 | TRBJ1-2 | TRBV19 | . | CASSSRQGFYGYTF | TGTGCCAGTAGTTCTAGACAGGGGTTTTATGGCTACACCTTC
TRBD2 | TRBJ2-1 | TRBV10-3 | . | CAISESSGATYNEQFF | TGTGCCATCAGTGAGTCGAGCGGGGCAACCTACAATGAGCAGTTCTTC
TRBD2 | TRBJ2-6 | TRBV5-6 | . | CASSSWTSANVLTF | TGTGCCAGCAGCTCTTGGACTAGCGCCAACGTCCTGACTTTC
TRBD1 | TRBJ2-5 | TRBV6-5 | . | CASTTGDKTQYF | TGTGCCAGCACGACAGGGGACAAGACCCAGTACTTC
TRBD2 | TRBJ2-3 | TRBV24-1 | . | CATSVVTGTSGSTDTQYF | TGTGCCACCAGTGTCGTGACCGGGACTAGCGGGAGCACAGATACGCAGTATTTT
. | TRBJ2-1 | TRBV19 | . | CASSPTVYNEQFF | TGTGCCAGTAGCCCGACAGTTTACAATGAGCAGTTCTTC
. | TRBJ2-2 | TRBV6-4 | few | CASGTSNTGELFF | TGTGCCAGCGGGACTTCGAACACCGGGGAGCTGTTTTTT
. | TRBJ2-3 | TRBV11-2 | . | CASSLLAGSWADTQYF | TGTGCCAGCAGCTTACTGGCGGGGAGTTGGGCAGATACGCAGTATTTT
. | TRBJ1-6 | TRBV30 | . | CAWSVGRGYNSPLHF | TGTGCCTGGAGTGTAGGGAGGGGGTACAATTCACCCCTCCACTTT
. | TRBJ1-2 | TRBV11-3 | . | CASSLSGGDGYTF | TGTGCCAGCAGCTTATCGGGCGGGGATGGCTACACCTTC
TRBD2 | TRBJ2-1 | TRBV11-3 | once | CASSLDQGLAGVGEQFF | TGTGCCAGCAGCTTAGATCAGGGACTAGCGGGAGTAGGTGAGCAGTTCTTC
TRBD1 | TRBJ1-1 | TRBV10-2 | . | CASRATQGAGNTEAFF | TGCGCCAGCAGAGCCACACAGGGGGCAGGAAACACTGAAGCTTTCTTT
. | TRBJ1-5 | TRBV3-1/TRBV3-2 | . | CASSQESGGNQPQHF | TGTGCCAGCAGCCAAGAGTCGGGGGGCAATCAGCCCCAGCATTTT
TRBD1 | TRBJ1-5 | TRBV12-5 | once | CASGPPGQGNQPQHF | TGTGCTAGTGGTCCCCCGGGACAGGGGAACCAGCCCCAGCATTTT
TRBD1 | TRBJ2-1 | TRBV4-3 | . | CASSQDSVQGASYNEQFF | TGCGCCAGCAGCCAAGATTCGGTTCAGGGGGCGAGCTACAATGAGCAGTTCTTC
. | TRBJ1-1 | TRBV6-5 | few | CASKAGVVTEAFF | TGTGCCAGCAAGGCAGGGGTGGTCACTGAAGCTTTCTTT
. | TRBJ2-1 | TRBV21-1 | . | CASTAGFGGDEQFF | TGTGCCAGCACAGCGGGGTTCGGAGGCGATGAGCAGTTCTTC
TRBD2 | TRBJ2-1 | TRBV18 | . | CASSPGLAGEIEQFF | TGTGCCAGCTCACCGGGACTAGCGGGAGAAATTGAGCAGTTCTTC
. | TRBJ2-5 | TRBV9 | . | CASSPGRAETQYF | TGTGCCAGCAGCCCCGGTCGCGCAGAGACCCAGTACTTC
. | TRBJ1-1 | TRBV6-6 | . | CASSYLEAFF | TGTGCCAGCAGTTACCTTGAAGCTTTCTTT
. | TRBJ2-3 | TRBV7-9 | . | CASNPAVEEIDTQYF | TGTGCCAGCAACCCGGCGGTAGAAGAGATCGATACGCAGTATTTT
TRBD2 | TRBJ2-1 | TRBV4-1 | . | CASSQELAGGRNEQFF | TGCGCCAGCAGCCAAGAACTAGCGGGAGGACGGAATGAGCAGTTCTTC
TRBD1 | TRBJ1-2 | TRBV3-1/TRBV3-2 | . | CASSHDSTGGRGGYTF | TGTGCCAGCAGCCATGATAGTACAGGGGGCCGTGGTGGCTACACCTTC
TRBD1 | TRBJ2-2 | TRBV12-3/TRBV12-4 | . | CASKGQGNGELFF | TGTGCCAGCAAGGGACAGGGTAACGGGGAGCTGTTTTTT
. | TRBJ2-1 | TRBV6-4 | . | CASRQDGVAEINEQFF | TGTGCCAGCAGACAGGATGGGGTAGCGGAAATCAATGAGCAGTTCTTC
. | TRBJ2-2 | TRBV5-8 | . | CASSRGLLNTGELFF | TGTGCCAGCAGCCGGGGACTTCTGAACACCGGGGAGCTGTTTTTT
TRBD2 | TRBJ2-3 | TRBV5-1 | few | CASSLVTSSAYEADTQYF | TGCGCCAGCAGCTTGGTGACTAGCTCCGCCTACGAGGCAGATACGCAGTATTTT
. | TRBJ2-3 | TRBV5-8 | . | CASSLGAGLTDTQYF | TGTGCCAGCAGCTTGGGGGCAGGATTAACAGATACGCAGTATTTT